This T cell receptor beta chain is from a study of cytomegalovirus exposure and HLA in healthy donors. The primer mix had 60 Vbeta and 13 Jbeta primers. Assay: immunoSEQ multiplex PCR; the TCRdb copy retains only in-frame clones and omits some. The sample consists of approximately 210,000 clones, around 74% of them appearing once. Germline lookup yields CDR1 SGDLS and CDR2 YYNGEE. V shed 0 bases and J 2 bases; nucleotides not matched to a gene: 5. This CDR3 comprises 17 residues. The sample holds a few counts of this clone. Sample: PBMCs. V and J are TRBV9 and TRBJ2-3; 11 nucleotides match TRBD2. The sequence came from a girl aged 5 to 17 in good health and CMV-seropositive. CDR3 DNA sequence: TGTGCCAGCAGCGTAGCTACTAGCGGGGGTTACACAGATACGCAGTATTTT. It yields the protein CASSVATSGGYTDTQYF.